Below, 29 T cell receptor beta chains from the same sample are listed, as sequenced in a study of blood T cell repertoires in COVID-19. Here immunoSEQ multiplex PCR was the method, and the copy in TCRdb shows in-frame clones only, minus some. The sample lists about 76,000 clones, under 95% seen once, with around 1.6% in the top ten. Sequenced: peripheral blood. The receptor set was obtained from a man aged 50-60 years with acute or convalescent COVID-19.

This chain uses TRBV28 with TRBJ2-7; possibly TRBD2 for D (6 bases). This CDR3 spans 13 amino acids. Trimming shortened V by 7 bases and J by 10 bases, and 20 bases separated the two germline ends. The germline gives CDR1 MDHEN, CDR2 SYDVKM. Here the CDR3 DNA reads TGTGCCAGCACCGACCGGGGGTGGCTGGGCCAGTACGTC. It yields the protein CASTDRGWLGQYV.

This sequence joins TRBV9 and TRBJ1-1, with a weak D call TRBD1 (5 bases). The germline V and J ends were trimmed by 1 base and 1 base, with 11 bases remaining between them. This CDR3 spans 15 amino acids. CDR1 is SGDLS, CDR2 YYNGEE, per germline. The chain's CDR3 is CASSVIQAENTEAFF. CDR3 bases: TGTGCCAGCAGCGTAATACAGGCGGAGAACACTGAAGCTTTCTTT.

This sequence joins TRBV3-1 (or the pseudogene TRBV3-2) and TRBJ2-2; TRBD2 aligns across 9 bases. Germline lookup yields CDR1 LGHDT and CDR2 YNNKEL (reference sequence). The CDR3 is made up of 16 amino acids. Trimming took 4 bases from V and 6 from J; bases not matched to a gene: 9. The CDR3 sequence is CASSLEGAGGSGELFF. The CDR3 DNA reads TGTGCCAGCAGCCTTGAGGGAGCGGGAGGCTCCGGGGAGCTGTTTTTT.

Written as DNA, the CDR3 is TGTGCCAGCAGCCAAGATCAATCCGGAGCGAGTGGTAATGAGCAGTTCTTC. This codes for CASSQDQSGASGNEQFF. The chain carries TRBV3-1 (or the pseudogene TRBV3-2) and TRBJ2-1; no definite D call. V gave up 0 bases and J gave up 7 bases, with 19 bases separating them. The CDR3 extends over 17 amino acids. Germline V gene lookup returns CDR1 LGHDT and CDR2 YNNKEL (reference sequence).

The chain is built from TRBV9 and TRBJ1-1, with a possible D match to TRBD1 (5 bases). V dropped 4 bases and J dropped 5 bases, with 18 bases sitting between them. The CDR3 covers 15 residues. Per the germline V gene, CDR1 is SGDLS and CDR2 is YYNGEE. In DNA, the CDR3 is TGTGCCAGCAGCTCCCGTGGGGGGGAGAGGACTGAAGCTTTCTTT. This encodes CASSSRGGERTEAFF.

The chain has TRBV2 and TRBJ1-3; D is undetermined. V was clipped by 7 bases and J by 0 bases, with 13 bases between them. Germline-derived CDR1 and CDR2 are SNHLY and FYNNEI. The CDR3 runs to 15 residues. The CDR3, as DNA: TGTGCCAGCACCTCGAACGGGAACTCTGGAAACACCATATATTTT. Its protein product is CASTSNGNSGNTIYF. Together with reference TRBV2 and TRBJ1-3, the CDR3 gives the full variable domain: EPEVTQTPSHQVTQMGQEVILRCVPISNHLYFYWYRQILGQKVEFLVSFYNNEISEKSEIFDDQFSVERPDGSNFTLKIRSTKLEDSAMYFCASTSNGNSGNTIYFGEGSWLTVV.

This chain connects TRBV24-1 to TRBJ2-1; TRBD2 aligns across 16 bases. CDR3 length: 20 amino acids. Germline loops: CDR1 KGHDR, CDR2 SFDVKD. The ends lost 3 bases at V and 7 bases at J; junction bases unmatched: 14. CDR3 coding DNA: TGTGCCACCAGTGATCAAGGGACTAGCGGGAGGGTGCCCTTTACAAATGAGCAGTTCTTC. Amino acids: CATSDQGTSGRVPFTNEQFF.

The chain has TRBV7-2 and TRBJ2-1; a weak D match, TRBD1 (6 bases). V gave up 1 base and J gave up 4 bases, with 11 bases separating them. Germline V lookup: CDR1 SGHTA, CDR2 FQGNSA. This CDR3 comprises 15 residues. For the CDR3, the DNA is TGTGCCAGCAGCTTAGTTGGGACAAATTACAATGAGCAGTTCTTC. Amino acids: CASSLVGTNYNEQFF. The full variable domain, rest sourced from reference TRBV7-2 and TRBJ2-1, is GAGVSQSPSNKVTEKGKDVELRCDPISGHTALYWYRQSLGQGLEFLIYFQGNSAPDKSGLPSDRFSAERTGGSVSTLTIQRTQQEDSAVYLCASSLVGTNYNEQFFGPGTRLTVL.

The CDR3 DNA follows: TGTGCCTGGAGTCCCAGACACTTAGACGCTTTCTTT. This encodes CAWSPRHLDAFF. The chain has TRBV30 and TRBJ1-1; D is unclear. There are 12 residues in the CDR3. V was pared by 2 bases and J by 11 bases, with 15 bases between. The germline V gene encodes CDR1 GTSNPN and CDR2 SVGIG (reference sequence).

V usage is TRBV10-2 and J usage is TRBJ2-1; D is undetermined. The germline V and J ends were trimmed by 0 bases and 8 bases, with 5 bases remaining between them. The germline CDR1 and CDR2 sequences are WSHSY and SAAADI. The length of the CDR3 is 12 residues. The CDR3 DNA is TGCGCCAGCAGTGAGTCTCGGGATGAGCAGTTCTTC. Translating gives CASSESRDEQFF.

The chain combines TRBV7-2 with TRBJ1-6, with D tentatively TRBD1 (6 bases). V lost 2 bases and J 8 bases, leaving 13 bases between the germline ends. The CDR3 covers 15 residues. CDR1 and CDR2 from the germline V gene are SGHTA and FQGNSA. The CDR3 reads CASSLNRVADSPLHF. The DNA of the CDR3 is TGTGCCAGCAGCTTAAACAGGGTTGCTGATTCACCCCTCCACTTT.

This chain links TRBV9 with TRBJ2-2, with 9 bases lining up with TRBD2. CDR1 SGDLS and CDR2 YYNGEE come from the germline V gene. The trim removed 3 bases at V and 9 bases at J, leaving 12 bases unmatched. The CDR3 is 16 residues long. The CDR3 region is CASSAGGGALGRELFF. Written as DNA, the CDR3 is TGTGCCAGCAGCGCCGGCGGGGGGGCATTAGGACGGGAGCTGTTTTTT.

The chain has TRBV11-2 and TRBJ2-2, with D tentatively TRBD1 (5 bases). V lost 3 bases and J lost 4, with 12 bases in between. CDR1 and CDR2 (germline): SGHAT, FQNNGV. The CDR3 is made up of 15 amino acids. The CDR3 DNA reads TGTGCCAGCAGCTTGAGACCAGGGCCCACCGGGGAGCTGTTTTTT. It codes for CASSLRPGPTGELFF.

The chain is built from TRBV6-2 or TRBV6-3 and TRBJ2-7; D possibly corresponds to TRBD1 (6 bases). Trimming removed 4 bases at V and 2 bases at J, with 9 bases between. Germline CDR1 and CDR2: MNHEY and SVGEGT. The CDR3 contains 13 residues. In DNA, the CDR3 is TGTGCCAGCAGTTTAACAGGGACCTACGAGCAGTACGTC. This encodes CASSLTGTYEQYV.

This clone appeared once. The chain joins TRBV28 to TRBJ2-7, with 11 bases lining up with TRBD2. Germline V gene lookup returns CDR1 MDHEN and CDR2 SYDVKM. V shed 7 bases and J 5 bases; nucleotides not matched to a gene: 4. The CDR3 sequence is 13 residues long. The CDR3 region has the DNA TGTGCCAGCAATCGACTAGCGGGAAACGAGCAGTACTTC. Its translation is CASNRLAGNEQYF.

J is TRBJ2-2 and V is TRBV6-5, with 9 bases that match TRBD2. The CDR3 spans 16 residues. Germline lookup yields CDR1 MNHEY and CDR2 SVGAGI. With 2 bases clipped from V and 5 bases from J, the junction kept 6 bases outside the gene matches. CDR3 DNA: TGTGCCAGCAGTTACGGAGGACTAGCGTATACCGGGGAGCTGTTTTTT. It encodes CASSYGGLAYTGELFF.

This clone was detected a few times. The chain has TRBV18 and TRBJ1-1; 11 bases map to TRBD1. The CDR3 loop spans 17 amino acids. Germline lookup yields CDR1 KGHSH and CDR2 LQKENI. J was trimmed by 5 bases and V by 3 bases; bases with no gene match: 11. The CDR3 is CASSPPGTGGPHTEAFF. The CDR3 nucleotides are TGTGCCAGCTCACCTCCAGGGACAGGGGGTCCTCATACTGAAGCTTTCTTT.

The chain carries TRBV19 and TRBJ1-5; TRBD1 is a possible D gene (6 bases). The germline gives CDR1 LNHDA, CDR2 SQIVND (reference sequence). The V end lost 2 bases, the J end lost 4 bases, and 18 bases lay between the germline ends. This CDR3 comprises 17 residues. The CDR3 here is CASSIYSPGTLNQPQHF. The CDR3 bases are TGTGCCAGTAGTATATATTCCCCCGGGACACTTAATCAGCCCCAGCATTTT. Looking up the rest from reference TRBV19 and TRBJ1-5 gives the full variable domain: DGGITQSPKYLFRKEGQNVTLSCEQNLNHDAMYWYRQDPGQGLRLIYYSQIVNDFQKGDIAEGYSVSREKKESFPLTVTSAQKNPTAFYLCASSIYSPGTLNQPQHFGDGTRLSIL.

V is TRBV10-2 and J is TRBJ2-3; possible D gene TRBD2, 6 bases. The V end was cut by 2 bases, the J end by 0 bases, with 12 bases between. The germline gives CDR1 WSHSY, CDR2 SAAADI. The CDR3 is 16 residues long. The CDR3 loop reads CASSEALAGSTDTQYF. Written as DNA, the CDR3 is TGCGCCAGCAGTGAGGCCTTGGCGGGAAGCACAGATACGCAGTATTTT.

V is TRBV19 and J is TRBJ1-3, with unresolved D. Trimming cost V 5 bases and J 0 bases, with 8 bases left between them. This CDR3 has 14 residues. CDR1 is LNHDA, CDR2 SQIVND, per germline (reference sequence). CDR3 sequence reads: CASSLGFSGNTIYF. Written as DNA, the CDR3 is TGTGCCAGTAGTCTCGGTTTCTCTGGAAACACCATATATTTT.

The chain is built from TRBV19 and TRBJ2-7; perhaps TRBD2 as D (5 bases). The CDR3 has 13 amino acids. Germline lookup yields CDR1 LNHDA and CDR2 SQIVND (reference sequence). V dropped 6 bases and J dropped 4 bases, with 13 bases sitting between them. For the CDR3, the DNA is TGTGCCAGTAGAGGGATTTTAGCGTACGAGCAGTACTTC. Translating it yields CASRGILAYEQYF.

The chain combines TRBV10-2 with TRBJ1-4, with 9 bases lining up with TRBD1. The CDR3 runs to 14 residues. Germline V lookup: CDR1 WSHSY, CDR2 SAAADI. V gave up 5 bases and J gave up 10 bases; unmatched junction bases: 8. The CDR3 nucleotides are TGCGCCAGCAGTACGGACAGGGGTAGTGGAAAACTGTTTTTT. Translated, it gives CASSTDRGSGKLFF.

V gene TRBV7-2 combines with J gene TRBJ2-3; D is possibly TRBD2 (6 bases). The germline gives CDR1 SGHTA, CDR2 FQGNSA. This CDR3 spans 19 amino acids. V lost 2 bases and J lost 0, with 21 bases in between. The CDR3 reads CASSLRRGIRTPSTDTQYF. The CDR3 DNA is TGTGCCAGCAGCTTACGTCGGGGGATCAGGACGCCGAGCACAGATACGCAGTATTTT.

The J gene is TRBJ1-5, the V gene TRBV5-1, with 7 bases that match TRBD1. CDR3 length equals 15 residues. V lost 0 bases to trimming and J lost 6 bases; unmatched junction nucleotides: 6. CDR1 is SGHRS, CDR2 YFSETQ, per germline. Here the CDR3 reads CASSLVGGWGQPQHF. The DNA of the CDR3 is TGCGCCAGCAGCTTGGTAGGGGGCTGGGGTCAGCCCCAGCATTTT.

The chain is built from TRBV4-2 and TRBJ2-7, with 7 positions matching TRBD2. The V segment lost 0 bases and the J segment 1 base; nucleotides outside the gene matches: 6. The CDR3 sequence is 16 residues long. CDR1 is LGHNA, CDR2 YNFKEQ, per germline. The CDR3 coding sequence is TGTGCCAGCAGCCAAGACCGCGGGAGTGGGTCCTACGAGCAGTACTTC. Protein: CASSQDRGSGSYEQYF.

The CDR3 sequence: CASSLPGTGGDGGELFF. The CDR3 nucleotides are TGTGCCAGCAGCTTACCCGGGACAGGGGGCGACGGCGGGGAGCTGTTTTTT. The chain couples TRBV7-3 to TRBJ2-2; TRBD1 matches 12 bases. V lost 2 bases to trimming and J lost 7 bases; unmatched junction nucleotides: 8. The CDR3 sequence is 17 residues long. Per the germline V gene, CDR1 is SGHTA and CDR2 is FQGTGA.

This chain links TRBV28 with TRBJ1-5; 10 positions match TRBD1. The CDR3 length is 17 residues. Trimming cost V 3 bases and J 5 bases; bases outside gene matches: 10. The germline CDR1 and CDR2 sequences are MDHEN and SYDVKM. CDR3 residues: CASSLLGQGGADQPQHF. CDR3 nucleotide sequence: TGTGCCAGCAGTTTGTTAGGACAGGGGGGCGCGGATCAGCCCCAGCATTTT.

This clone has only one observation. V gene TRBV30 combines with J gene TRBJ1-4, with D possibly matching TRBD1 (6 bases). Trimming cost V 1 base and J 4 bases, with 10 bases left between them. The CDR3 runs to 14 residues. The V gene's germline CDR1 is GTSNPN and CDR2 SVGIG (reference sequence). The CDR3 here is CAWSGGQINEKLFF. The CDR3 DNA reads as TGTGCCTGGAGTGGAGGACAGATTAATGAAAAACTGTTTTTT.

As DNA, the CDR3 is TGTGCCAGTAGTCACCCGGATGGGGGCCATTCTGATGGCTACACCTTC. Amino acids: CASSHPDGGHSDGYTF. The rearrangement joins TRBV19 to TRBJ1-2; D may be TRBD1 (6 bases). V lost 5 bases and J 6 bases, leaving 22 bases between the germline ends. The CDR3 totals 16 residues. Per the germline V gene, CDR1 is LNHDA and CDR2 is SQIVND (reference sequence). The variable domain in full, completed from reference TRBV19 and TRBJ1-2, reads DGGITQSPKYLFRKEGQNVTLSCEQNLNHDAMYWYRQDPGQGLRLIYYSQIVNDFQKGDIAEGYSVSREKKESFPLTVTSAQKNPTAFYLCASSHPDGGHSDGYTFGSGTRLTVV.